This T cell receptor (beta chain) comes out of a study of blood T cell repertoires in COVID-19. This clone was counted only a few times. The germline CDR1 and CDR2 sequences are MNHNS and SASEGT. V was pared by 4 bases and J by 0 bases, with 6 bases of the junction left unmatched. The CDR3 runs to 16 residues. Generated by immunoSEQ multiplex PCR, the TCRdb table keeps only in-frame clones and is missing some. Among fewer than 55,000 clones listed, about 83% were seen once. Sequenced: peripheral blood. The chain is built from TRBV6-1 and TRBJ1-3, with 7 bases matching TRBD1. The clonotype was recovered from a man aged 50 or older with acute or convalescent COVID-19. In nucleotides, the CDR3 is TGTGCCAGCAGTGCCCGGACAGGAAGCTCTGGAAACACCATATATTTT. This gives the protein CASSARTGSSGNTIYF.